This is a list of T cell receptor beta chains from one sample in a study of blood T cell repertoires in COVID-19. The table came from immunoSEQ multiplex PCR; TCRdb's copy has only in-frame clones and leaves some out. This table has more than 40,000 clones, about 81% appearing once. Material: peripheral blood. The origin of the receptors is a man aged 50 to 60 with active COVID-19. CDR3s include the opening cysteine and the closing phenylalanine or tryptophan. The order of the fields is V gene, J gene, D gene, clone size, CDR3 protein, CDR3 DNA. The D gene is left open where the match is weak. Where a row states a size, it is once, few, many or the class of an expanded clone; other rows omit it.

v_call: TRBV28
j_call: TRBJ2-3
d_call: -
clone_size: -
cdr3_aa: CASSRGGLPDTQYF
cdr3_nt: TGTGCCAGCAGTCGGGGTGGGCTCCCGGATACGCAGTATTTT

v_call: TRBV13
j_call: TRBJ2-5
d_call: TRBD2
clone_size: -
cdr3_aa: CASSLAASGYQETQYF
cdr3_nt: TGTGCCAGCAGCTTAGCGGCTAGCGGGTACCAAGAGACCCAGTACTTC

v_call: TRBV19
j_call: TRBJ1-5
d_call: -
clone_size: medium-sized
cdr3_aa: CASSHGHSNQPQHF
cdr3_nt: TGTGCCAGTAGTCATGGACACTCGAATCAGCCCCAGCATTTT

v_call: TRBV10-2
j_call: TRBJ2-5
d_call: TRBD2
clone_size: once
cdr3_aa: CASSSTFTGRQETQYF
cdr3_nt: TGCGCCAGCTCTTCCACTTTCACCGGGAGGCAAGAGACCCAGTACTTC

v_call: TRBV14
j_call: TRBJ1-4
d_call: TRBD1
clone_size: -
cdr3_aa: CASGGDRGTYPLNEKLFF
cdr3_nt: TGTGCCAGCGGAGGGGACAGGGGAACTTATCCCCTTAATGAAAAACTGTTTTTT

v_call: TRBV7-9
j_call: TRBJ2-1
d_call: TRBD2
clone_size: few
cdr3_aa: CASSFGTSGGPYNEQFF
cdr3_nt: TGTGCCAGCAGCTTTGGGACTAGCGGGGGTCCCTACAATGAGCAGTTCTTC

v_call: TRBV5-6
j_call: TRBJ2-2
d_call: TRBD1
clone_size: -
cdr3_aa: CASSWDSFNTGELFF
cdr3_nt: TGTGCCAGCAGTTGGGACAGCTTTAACACCGGGGAGCTGTTTTTT

v_call: TRBV28
j_call: TRBJ2-7
d_call: TRBD1
clone_size: medium-sized
cdr3_aa: CASSHDRGTYEQYF
cdr3_nt: TGTGCCAGCAGTCATGACAGGGGTACGTACGAGCAGTACTTC

v_call: TRBV7-9
j_call: TRBJ2-1
d_call: TRBD2
clone_size: -
cdr3_aa: CASSVLAGAYYNEQFF
cdr3_nt: TGTGCCAGCAGCGTATTAGCGGGGGCTTACTACAATGAGCAGTTCTTC

v_call: TRBV11-2
j_call: TRBJ2-7
d_call: TRBD2
clone_size: once
cdr3_aa: CASSRGASGSMYEQYF
cdr3_nt: TGTGCCAGCAGCCGGGGCGCTAGCGGGTCCATGTACGAGCAGTACTTC

v_call: TRBV6-2/TRBV6-3
j_call: TRBJ1-5
d_call: TRBD1
clone_size: -
cdr3_aa: CASSYSGTGVTQPQHF
cdr3_nt: TGTGCCAGCAGTTACTCGGGGACAGGGGTAACTCAGCCCCAGCATTTT

v_call: TRBV3-1/TRBV3-2
j_call: TRBJ2-7
d_call: -
clone_size: -
cdr3_aa: CASSQNPGSYEQYF
cdr3_nt: TGTGCCAGCAGCCAAAACCCAGGTTCCTACGAGCAGTACTTC

v_call: TRBV10-3
j_call: TRBJ2-1
d_call: -
clone_size: -
cdr3_aa: CAITADLYNEQFF
cdr3_nt: TGTGCCATCACCGCAGACTTGTACAATGAGCAGTTCTTC

v_call: TRBV6-2/TRBV6-3
j_call: TRBJ1-5
d_call: -
clone_size: -
cdr3_aa: CASSYRGTNQPQHF
cdr3_nt: TGTGCCAGCAGTTACCGGGGGACCAATCAGCCCCAGCATTTT

v_call: TRBV12-3/TRBV12-4
j_call: TRBJ1-1
d_call: -
clone_size: -
cdr3_aa: CASRAQGNTEAFF
cdr3_nt: TGTGCCAGCAGGGCCCAGGGAAACACTGAAGCTTTCTTT

v_call: TRBV7-9
j_call: TRBJ2-1
d_call: TRBD1
clone_size: -
cdr3_aa: CASSQRTRQGQSYNEQFF
cdr3_nt: TGTGCCAGCAGCCAACGAACCCGACAGGGCCAATCCTACAATGAGCAGTTCTTC

v_call: TRBV21-1
j_call: TRBJ1-6
d_call: -
clone_size: -
cdr3_aa: CASSPPDRGIYHSPLHF
cdr3_nt: TGTGCCAGCAGCCCTCCGGACCGAGGGATTTATCATTCACCCCTCCACTTT

v_call: TRBV10-2
j_call: TRBJ2-2
d_call: TRBD2
clone_size: -
cdr3_aa: CASGVAGNTGELFF
cdr3_nt: TGCGCCAGCGGCGTAGCGGGGAACACCGGGGAGCTGTTTTTT

v_call: TRBV3-1/TRBV3-2
j_call: TRBJ1-2
d_call: -
clone_size: -
cdr3_aa: CASSQDSRSNYGYTF
cdr3_nt: TGTGCCAGCAGCCAGGACAGTCGATCCAACTATGGCTACACCTTC

v_call: TRBV7-2
j_call: TRBJ2-1
d_call: TRBD1
clone_size: -
cdr3_aa: CASSLVGQSPDSYNEQFF
cdr3_nt: TGTGCCAGCAGCTTAGTGGGACAGTCTCCGGACTCCTACAATGAGCAGTTCTTC

v_call: TRBV20-1
j_call: TRBJ1-5
d_call: TRBD1
clone_size: -
cdr3_aa: CSASFFAGQGNQPQHF
cdr3_nt: TGCAGTGCTAGTTTTTTCGCCGGACAGGGTAATCAGCCCCAGCATTTT